This T cell receptor (beta chain) was identified in a study of blood T cell repertoires in COVID-19. Study summary: The cDNA or gDNA used as material had been derived from T cells, B-cell-depleted T cells, or PBMCs.

Generated by immunoSEQ multiplex PCR, the TCRdb table keeps only in-frame clones and is missing some. Of roughly 190,000 clones listed, roughly 77% are singletons. The sequenced sample was PBMCs or T cells enriched from blood (not recorded which). The sequence was obtained from a woman in her 50s with acute COVID-19.

The CDR3 nucleotides are TGCAGTGCTAGTATTTCGCGGGCGAGGGGGATGAACACTGAAGCTTTCTTT. Translating it yields CSASISRARGMNTEAFF. The rearrangement uses TRBV20-1 and TRBJ1-1; weak D call: TRBD1 (6 bases). V lost 3 bases and J lost 0, with 20 bases in between. This CDR3 is 17 amino acids long. Germline V CDR1 and CDR2: DFQATT, SNEGSKA (reference sequence).